These T cell receptor beta chains were read from a single sample in a study of cytomegalovirus exposure and HLA in healthy donors. Assay used: immunoSEQ multiplex PCR; TCRdb lists only in-frame clones, some missing. The table has tens of thousands of clones, 65% to 70% seen once; the top ten hold 9.5% to 12%. The material sequenced was PBMCs. The source is a woman between 25 and 40 years old in good health and CMV-seronegative. CDR3s include the opening cysteine and the closing phenylalanine or tryptophan. The D gene is left open where the match is weak. Clone size is stated in some rows and not others, as once, few, many or a class when expanded.

TRBV6-1	few	NA	TRBJ1-1	TGTGCCAGCAAGGAGTGGTCTGAAGCTTTCTTT	CASKEWSEAFF
TRBV7-2	NA	TRBD1	TRBJ2-1	TGTGCCAGCAGCCTCGGACAGGTTTTCGATGAGCAGTTCTTC	CASSLGQVFDEQFF
TRBV6-6	NA	TRBD1	TRBJ2-5	TGTGCCAGCAGTTACGGGGACAGGGCTAGGGAGACCCAGTACTTC	CASSYGDRARETQYF
TRBV29-1	once	NA	TRBJ2-3	TGCAGCCGAAGTAGCGGAGTCACAGATACGCAGTATTTT	CSRSSGVTDTQYF
TRBV5-1	once	TRBD2	TRBJ2-1	TGCGCCAGCAGCGGAATAGCGGGGATCGGTGAGCAGTTCTTC	CASSGIAGIGEQFF
TRBV6-6	NA	TRBD1	TRBJ1-6	TGTGCCAGCAGTTACACAGGGGAACGGTCACCCCTCCACTTT	CASSYTGERSPLHF
TRBV5-4	NA	NA	TRBJ2-6	TGTGCCAGCAGCTTGACAGGTTCTGGGGCCAACGTCCTGACTTTC	CASSLTGSGANVLTF
TRBV18	few	NA	TRBJ2-7	TGTGCCAGCTCAGCCACTAGCTCCTACGAGCAGTACTTC	CASSATSSYEQYF
TRBV10-2	few	NA	TRBJ2-3	TGCGCCAGCAGTGAGTCCCCTGACAGGATCAGCACAGATACGCAGTATTTT	CASSESPDRISTDTQYF
TRBV7-9	NA	TRBD1	TRBJ2-7	TGTGCCAGCAGCTCCGGGGGCGGGACAGGAGACTTC	CASSSGGGTGDF
TRBV28	NA	TRBD1	TRBJ1-1	TGTGCCAGCAGTCGACAGGGGTGGAACACTGAAGCTTTCTTT	CASSRQGWNTEAFF
TRBV6-5	NA	NA	TRBJ2-5	TGTGCCAGCAGTTACCATATAGGACAGAAAAAAGAGACCCAGTACTTC	CASSYHIGQKKETQYF
TRBV5-5	few	NA	TRBJ2-7	TGTGCCAGCAGCTTGAACGACATCCCCTACGAGCAGTACTTC	CASSLNDIPYEQYF
TRBV28	NA	TRBD1	TRBJ2-2	TGTGCCAGCAGTGTAAACAGGGGGTCGGGCGGGGAGCTGTTTTTT	CASSVNRGSGGELFF
TRBV5-1	once	TRBD1	TRBJ1-2	TGCGCCAGCAATCCCGGGGACAGACCATGGGGTGGCTACACCTTC	CASNPGDRPWGGYTF
TRBV5-1	NA	TRBD1	TRBJ1-5	TGCGCCAGCAGCTGGGGGACAGGGGGAGGGCAGCCCCAGCATTTT	CASSWGTGGGQPQHF
TRBV6-1	NA	TRBD1	TRBJ1-2	TGTGCCAGCAGCGAGGGACAGACTTACTATGGCTACACCTTC	CASSEGQTYYGYTF
TRBV9	NA	TRBD2	TRBJ2-2	TGTGCCAGCAGCGTAACCAGCGGGGGCCAGAACACCGGGGAGCTGTTTTTT	CASSVTSGGQNTGELFF
TRBV30	NA	TRBD2	TRBJ2-3	TGTGCCTGCCGGCTCGCTAGCGGGGGTACAGATACGCAGTATTTT	CACRLASGGTDTQYF
TRBV6-5	NA	TRBD2	TRBJ2-1	TGTGCCAGCAGTTACTCCGCGGGGGGGTTAGAGCAGTTCTTC	CASSYSAGGLEQFF
TRBV7-9	NA	NA	TRBJ1-1	TGTGCCAGCAGCTACCTGGGCCTACAGGGCACTGAAGCTTTCTTT	CASSYLGLQGTEAFF
TRBV27	few	NA	TRBJ1-1	TGTGCCAGCGCCGACCAAGGGGACAAGGGGTTGAACACTGAAGCTTTCTTT	CASADQGDKGLNTEAFF
TRBV5-1	NA	TRBD1	TRBJ2-7	TGCGCCAGCAGCTTGGACCAGACAGGGCCCTACGAGCAGTACTTC	CASSLDQTGPYEQYF